This T cell receptor (beta chain) derives from a study of blood T cell repertoires in COVID-19. Across the whole study: Acute-phase and convalescent COVID-19 samples originated in the United States, Italy and Spain. Sources were T cells, B-cell-depleted T cells, or PBMCs; the material itself was cDNA or gDNA.

TCRdb's copy holds only in-frame clones and misses some; the assay was immunoSEQ multiplex PCR. Seen here are approximately 130,000 clones, approximately 77% observed once, and the top ten hold around 18%. The CDR3 loop spans 14 amino acids. V lost 7 bases and J lost 1, with 13 bases in between. Germline V CDR1 and CDR2: KGHDR, SFDVKD. The sequenced sample was peripheral blood. V is TRBV24-1 and J is TRBJ2-7, with a possible D match to TRBD1 (6 bases). This TCR was sampled from an elderly man with acute or convalescent COVID-19. The CDR3 nucleotides are TGTGCCACCAGACAGGGCCGCAGATCCTACGAGCAGTACTTC. Its translation is CATRQGRRSYEQYF.